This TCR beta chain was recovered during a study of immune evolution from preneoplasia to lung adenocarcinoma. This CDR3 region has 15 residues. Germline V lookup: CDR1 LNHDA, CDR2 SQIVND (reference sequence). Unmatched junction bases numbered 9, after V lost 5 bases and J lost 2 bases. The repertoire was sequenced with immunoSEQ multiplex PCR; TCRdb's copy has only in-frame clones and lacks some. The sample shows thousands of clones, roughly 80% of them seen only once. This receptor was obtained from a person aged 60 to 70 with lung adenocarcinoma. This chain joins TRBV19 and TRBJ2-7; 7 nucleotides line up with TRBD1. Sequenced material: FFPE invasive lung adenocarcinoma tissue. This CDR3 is CASSRTRTGPYEQYF. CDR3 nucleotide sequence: TGTGCCAGTAGTCGGACCCGGACAGGCCCCTACGAGCAGTACTTC.